This TCR beta chain derives from a study of T cell responses to AZD1222 COVID-19 vaccine. The study pooled second doses at about 4 or about 12 weeks. Study-level findings and limits: Within unmutated variant regions lay the reported targets of nearly half of spike-specific TCRs.

The table came from immunoSEQ multiplex PCR; TCRdb's copy has only in-frame clones and leaves some out. The table lists approximately 130,000 clones, 80% to 90% of them singletons. The V segment lost 6 bases and the J segment 6 bases; nucleotides outside the gene matches: 9. CDR1 is SGHRS, CDR2 YFSETQ, per germline. The CDR3 covers 15 residues. As for this clone: Its specificity is unknown.

This material consisted of peripheral blood, taken 28 days after the second AZD1222 dose. V is TRBV5-1 and J is TRBJ1-4, with 9 bases matching TRBD1. The origin of this receptor is an adult who received the AZD1222 COVID-19 vaccine. The DNA of the CDR3 is TGCGCCAGCACTCCCACGGGACAGGGTTATGAAAAACTGTTTTTT. Protein: CASTPTGQGYEKLFF.